Listed here are 14 T cell receptor beta chains from one sample, sequenced in a study of cytomegalovirus exposure and HLA in healthy donors. PCR primers comprised 60 Vbeta and 13 Jbeta primers. Profiled with immunoSEQ multiplex PCR; TCRdb holds only in-frame clones, not every one. The sample lists fewer than 250,000 clones; less than 85% were seen once. The sequenced sample consisted of PBMCs. The receptor source for this set is a girl aged 2 to 9 in good health and CMV-seronegative.

The chain couples TRBV27 to TRBJ1-1; D not certain. Between the trimmed V and J ends, which lost 6 bases and 0 bases, there was a span of 17 bases. There are 16 residues in the CDR3. The germline gives CDR1 MNHEY, CDR2 SMNVEV (reference sequence). CDR3 residues: CASSPLTPPMNTEAFF. The CDR3 DNA is TGTGCCAGCAGCCCACTTACTCCCCCCATGAACACTGAAGCTTTCTTT.

The V call is TRBV7-2, the J call TRBJ2-5; possible D gene TRBD2, 6 bases. Trimming removed 5 bases at V and 5 bases at J, with 21 bases between. Germline V gives CDR1 SGHTA, CDR2 FQGNSA. This CDR3 spans 16 amino acids. The CDR3 bases are TGTGCCAGCAGCCCCGAAGGGACTTTGCCCTCCGAGACCCAGTACTTC. Amino acid sequence: CASSPEGTLPSETQYF.

In its sample, this clone was seen once. The V and J genes are TRBV2 and TRBJ2-7; D unclear. Trimming removed 8 bases at V and 10 bases at J, with 18 bases between. Looked up from germline, CDR1 is SNHLY and CDR2 is FYNNEI. The CDR3 runs to 12 residues. The CDR3 coding sequence is TGTGCCAGCGGTATAACTAAGCCAATCCAGTACTTC. It codes for CASGITKPIQYF.

The genes are TRBV4-2 and TRBJ1-2; TRBD1 matches 12 bases. J was trimmed by 8 bases and V by 1 base; bases with no gene match: 11. This CDR3 comprises 17 residues. Per germline, CDR1 LGHNA and CDR2 YNFKEQ. DNA for the CDR3: TGTGCCAGCAGCCAAGGTCTGCCGGGACAGGGGGCGAGAGGCTACACCTTC. As protein: CASSQGLPGQGARGYTF.

As for this clone: The identical CDR3 is also encoded by other nucleotide sequences in the sample. The chain is built from TRBV6-1 and TRBJ2-5, with no clear D. V lost 3 bases to trimming and J lost 1 base, with 9 bases between them. The germline CDR1 and CDR2 sequences are MNHNS and SASEGT. The CDR3 is made up of 14 amino acids. The CDR3 region is CASSEPGLQETQYF. CDR3 DNA sequence: TGTGCCAGCAGTGAGCCGGGTCTCCAAGAGACCCAGTACTTC.

Comment on this clone: This CDR3 is also generated by other DNA sequences in the sample. The chain is built from TRBV4-1 and TRBJ1-5, with D possibly TRBD1 on 6 matching bases. V lost 4 bases, J lost 7 bases, and 20 bases lay in between. The CDR3 runs 16 residues. Germline V gives CDR1 MGHRA, CDR2 YSYEKL. In DNA, the CDR3 is TGCGCCAGCAGCCGTACCGATACAGGGTTGGGGCAGCCCCAGCATTTT. Translating it yields CASSRTDTGLGQPQHF.

The rearrangement joins TRBV10-3 to TRBJ2-7, with D possibly being TRBD1 (6 bases). Germline V gene lookup returns CDR1 ENHRY and CDR2 SYGVKD. V was trimmed by 11 bases and J by 4 bases, leaving 18 bases between them. The CDR3 is 13 residues long. CDR3 nucleotide sequence: TGTGCCGCCCAACGAACAGGGAGTTACGAGCAGTACTTC. Residues: CAAQRTGSYEQYF.

This chain joins TRBV5-4 and TRBJ2-2; maybe TRBD2 (6 bases). CDR3 length: 14 amino acids. From germline, CDR1 is SGHNT and CDR2 YYREEE (reference sequence). V shed 0 bases and J shed 5 bases, with 8 bases lying between them. CDR3 region: CASSLAAGTGELFF. In DNA form, the CDR3 reads TGTGCCAGCAGCTTGGCCGCGGGGACCGGGGAGCTGTTTTTT.

The chain has TRBV25-1 and TRBJ2-7; no clear D gene. V was trimmed by 5 bases and J by 3 bases, leaving 11 bases between them. Germline values: CDR1 MGHDK, CDR2 SYGVNS. The CDR3 spans 13 residues. The DNA for the CDR3 is TGTGCCAGCAGTCTAGACCCGGACTACGAGCAGTACTTC. This gives the protein CASSLDPDYEQYF.

The rearrangement joins TRBV29-1 to TRBJ2-5, with 7 bases aligning to TRBD1. There are 13 residues in the CDR3. V trimming: 4 bases; J trimming: 5 bases; junction bases outside the gene matches: 7. CDR1 and CDR2 from the germline V gene are SQVTM and ANQGSEA. The CDR3 protein is CSVVDRGPETQYF. CDR3 in DNA: TGCAGCGTTGTGGATAGGGGGCCGGAGACCCAGTACTTC.

The chain links TRBV4-2 to TRBJ2-5; tentatively, D is TRBD2 (6 bases). V lost 0 bases, J lost 4 bases, and 15 bases lay in between. The CDR3 consists of 16 residues. CDR1 and CDR2 from the germline V gene are LGHNA and YNFKEQ. This chain's CDR3 is CASSQDRGILGETQYF. CDR3 in DNA: TGTGCCAGCAGCCAAGATCGCGGGATCTTAGGAGAGACCCAGTACTTC.

This chain joins TRBV4-2 and TRBJ2-1, with 12 bases lining up with TRBD2. The length of the CDR3 is 19 residues. Trimming at V came to 2 bases and at J to 6 bases, leaving 14 bases not matched to a gene. Germline V gene lookup returns CDR1 LGHNA and CDR2 YNFKEQ. The DNA of the CDR3 is TGTGCCAGCAGCCAATCCCTGGGACTAGCGGGTGTCTTAGCCAATGAGCAGTTCTTC. It specifies CASSQSLGLAGVLANEQFF.

This chain joins TRBV18 and TRBJ2-7, with a tentative D call TRBD2 (7 bases). Per germline, CDR1 KGHSH and CDR2 LQKENI. Between the trimmed V and J ends, which lost 7 bases and 3 bases, there was a span of 13 bases. The CDR3 has 13 residues. The CDR3 region is CASFHREGYEQYF. CDR3 DNA sequence: TGTGCCAGCTTCCACAGGGAGGGCTACGAGCAGTACTTC.

This chain links TRBV10-1 with TRBJ2-7, with 9 positions matching TRBD1. There are 12 residues in the CDR3. V shed 8 bases, J shed 7 bases, and the junction held 6 bases outside the gene matches. Per the germline V gene, CDR1 is WNHNN and CDR2 is SYGVQD (reference sequence). The chain's CDR3 is CASGDREHEQYF. The CDR3 DNA reads as TGCGCCAGCGGGGACAGGGAACATGAGCAGTACTTC.